This record covers a single T cell receptor (beta chain). Its antigen is unidentified. Germline V gene data show CDR1 as DFQATT and CDR2 as SNEGSKA (reference sequence). After removal of 5 bases from V and 4 bases from J, the junction contained 13 bases not matched to a gene. The CDR3 has 15 residues. This entry comes from a study of response to subunit inactivated influenza vaccine. General observations from the study: It was the authors' suggestion that each seasonal influenza vaccination recruits few new T cells.

TCRdb called the RT-PCR reads again in MiXCR, with one record for every CDR3 protein. The sample contains about half a million distinct CDR3 sequences, less than 30% of which appear only once. The chain has TRBV20-1 and TRBJ2-7; 8 nucleotides match TRBD1. The receptor's source is a man aged 45-60 years who received an inactivated influenza vaccine. The input for sequencing was CD4+ T cells sorted from PBMCs, taken roughly 5 days after vaccination. For the CDR3, the DNA is TGCAGTGCTCCGCTGACAGGGGAAGGGTCATACGAGCAGTACTTC. Translated, it gives CSAPLTGEGSYEQYF.